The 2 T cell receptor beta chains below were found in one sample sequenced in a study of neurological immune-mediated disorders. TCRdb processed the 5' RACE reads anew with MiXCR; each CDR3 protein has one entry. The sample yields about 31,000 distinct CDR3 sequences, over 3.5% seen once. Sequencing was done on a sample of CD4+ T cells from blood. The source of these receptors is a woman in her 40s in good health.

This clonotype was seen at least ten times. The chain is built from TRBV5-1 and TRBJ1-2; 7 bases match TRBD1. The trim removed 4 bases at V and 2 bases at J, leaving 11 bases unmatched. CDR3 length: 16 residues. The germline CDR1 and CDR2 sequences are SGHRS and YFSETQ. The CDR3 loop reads CASSRDLQGTNYGYTF. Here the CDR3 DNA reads TGCGCCAGCAGCCGGGATCTACAGGGGACCAACTATGGCTACACCTTC.

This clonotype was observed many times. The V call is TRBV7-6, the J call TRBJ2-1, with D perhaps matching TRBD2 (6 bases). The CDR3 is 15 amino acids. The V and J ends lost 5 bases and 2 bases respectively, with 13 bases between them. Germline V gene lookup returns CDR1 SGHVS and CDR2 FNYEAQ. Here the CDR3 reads CASSPRLDPYNEQFF. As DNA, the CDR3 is TGTGCCAGCAGCCCTAGACTAGATCCCTACAATGAGCAGTTCTTC.